Each of the 21 T cell receptor beta chains below was sequenced from the same sample in a study of T cells expressing NK-cell markers. After re-calling the 5' RACE reads, TCRdb lists one entry per CDR3 protein, DNA absent. This sample contains about 460,000 distinct CDR3 sequences. Input material: blood T cells: a sorted CD56 or NKG2C T cell subset, CD4+ or CD8+ T cells, or bulk PBMC T cells (not recorded which). The receptors were sampled from a woman between 50 and 59 years old in good health.

The rearrangement links TRBV12-3 or TRBV12-4 to TRBJ1-2; the D call from TCRdb, TRBD1, cannot be confirmed without DNA. The length of the CDR3 is 14 residues. CDR3 in amino acids: CASRPGQGTYGYTF.

J is TRBJ2-5 and V is TRBV5-1. CDR3 length equals 13 residues. The germline V gene encodes CDR1 SGHRS and CDR2 YFSETQ. CDR3: CASSLEREETQYF.

The chain combines TRBV7-6 with TRBJ2-7; without DNA, the TCRdb call of TRBD1 cannot be checked. CDR3 length equals 13 residues. The germline V gene encodes CDR1 SGHVS and CDR2 FNYEAQ. The CDR3: CASTEREGLEQYF.

The V gene is TRBV24-1, the J gene TRBJ1-5; checking the TCRdb D call of TRBD1 is not possible without DNA. Germline assignment: CDR1 KGHDR and CDR2 SFDVKD. The CDR3 extends over 16 amino acids. CDR3 residues: CATSSDRQGPNQPQHF.

The chain has TRBV7-2 and TRBJ2-7; TCRdb's assignment of TRBD2 cannot be checked, as there is no DNA. Germline assignment: CDR1 SGHTA and CDR2 FQGNSA. The CDR3 covers 16 residues. This CDR3 is CASSSLTSGRAYEQYF.

Here the CDR3 reads CASSLDGATGELFF. The V gene is TRBV12-3 or TRBV12-4, the J gene TRBJ2-2. The CDR3 has 14 residues.

This chain connects TRBV19 to TRBJ1-1; as DNA is missing, the TRBD1 call by TCRdb cannot be tested. Germline loops: CDR1 LNHDA, CDR2 SQIVND (reference sequence). This CDR3 is built from 14 residues. CDR3 sequence reads: CASSTGQGDAEAFF.

The V gene is TRBV6-2 or TRBV6-3, the J gene TRBJ1-4; TCRdb's D call, TRBD1, is unchecked because there is no DNA. This CDR3 comprises 13 residues. Germline V gene sequence: CDR1 MNHEY, CDR2 SVGEGT. CDR3 residues: CASRRDRGEKLFF.

V usage is TRBV3-1 and J usage is TRBJ1-1; TCRdb returns TRBD1, unconfirmable since there is no DNA. The germline V gene has CDR1 LGHDT and CDR2 YNNKEL (reference sequence). The CDR3 is 15 residues long. The CDR3 loop reads CASSQDGADRREAFF.

The chain couples TRBV12-3 or TRBV12-4 to TRBJ1-1; TCRdb's D call, TRBD1, is unchecked because there is no DNA. There are 14 residues in the CDR3. Here the CDR3 reads CASRLTGGNTEAFF.

V and J are TRBV7-8 and TRBJ2-1; TCRdb picks TRBD2, but there is no DNA to check that call. CDR3 length: 15 amino acids. Germline CDR1 and CDR2: SGHVS and FQNEAQ. This CDR3 is CASSFEGGSYNEQFF. The variable domain in full, completed from reference TRBV7-8 and TRBJ2-1, reads GAGVSQSPRYKVAKRGQDVALRCDPISGHVSLFWYQQALGQGPEFLTYFQNEAQLDKSGLPSDRFFAERPEGSVSTLKIQRTQQEDSAVYLCASSFEGGSYNEQFFGPGTRLTVL.

The CDR3 protein is CASSQDPGQGILFYGYTF. V is TRBV4-1 and J is TRBJ1-2; without DNA, the TCRdb call of TRBD1 cannot be checked. From germline, CDR1 is MGHRA and CDR2 YSYEKL. This CDR3 has 18 amino acids.

The J gene is TRBJ2-3, the V gene TRBV19; the D gene TCRdb calls, TRBD1, cannot be checked with no DNA. In germline, CDR1 is LNHDA, CDR2 SQIVND (reference sequence). CDR3 length: 15 residues. CDR3: CASSAKVGQTDTQYF. The complete variable domain, with remaining parts taken from reference TRBV19 and TRBJ2-3, reads DGGITQSPKYLFRKEGQNVTLSCEQNLNHDAMYWYRQDPGQGLRLIYYSQIVNDFQKGDIAEGYSVSREKKESFPLTVTSAQKNPTAFYLCASSAKVGQTDTQYFGPGTRLTVL.

The chain recombines TRBV5-4 with TRBJ2-1. The CDR3 totals 14 residues. Looked up from germline, CDR1 is SGHNT and CDR2 is YYREEE (reference sequence). CDR3 sequence reads: CASSLAFGHNEQFF.

CDR3 protein: CSARVQGWNTEAFF. The chain has TRBV20-1 and TRBJ1-1; checking the TCRdb D call of TRBD1 is not possible without DNA. The CDR3 contains 14 residues. The germline CDR1 and CDR2 sequences are DFQATT and SNEGSKA (reference sequence).

This chain joins TRBV9 and TRBJ2-2; the D call from TCRdb, TRBD1, cannot be confirmed without DNA. The CDR3 has 17 residues. Looked up from germline, CDR1 is SGDLS and CDR2 is YYNGEE. CDR3 region: CASSAGGYRAGTGELFF.

This sequence joins TRBV6-1 and TRBJ2-2. This CDR3 region has 13 residues. Germline V gives CDR1 MNHNS, CDR2 SASEGT. The CDR3 loop reads CASSSSRVGELFF.

The CDR3 reads CASSQQGTPSGDEQFF. The chain couples TRBV16 to TRBJ2-1; with no DNA, the TCRdb D assignment of TRBD1 cannot be verified. CDR3 size: 16 residues. The germline gives CDR1 KGHSY, CDR2 FQNENV.

The rearrangement joins TRBV6-6 to TRBJ2-5; TCRdb's D call of TRBD1 is untestable without DNA. Looked up from germline, CDR1 is MNHNY and CDR2 is SVGAGI (reference sequence). The CDR3 consists of 15 residues. The CDR3 loop is CASGPPSRSGETQYF.

J is TRBJ1-1 and V is TRBV25-1; TCRdb calls TRBD1, which cannot be checked without DNA. The CDR3 length is 15 residues. The germline gives CDR1 MGHDK, CDR2 SYGVNS. This CDR3 reads CASEDRGLFNTEAFF. The full variable domain, with the rest looked up from reference TRBV25-1 and TRBJ1-1, is EADIYQTPRYLVIGTGKKITLECSQTMGHDKMYWYQQDPGMELHLIHYSYGVNSTEKGDLSSESTVSRIRTEHFPLTLESARPSHTSQYLCASEDRGLFNTEAFFGQGTRLTVV.

The chain joins TRBV3-1 to TRBJ1-2; TCRdb names TRBD1, which stays unverified in the absence of DNA. Germline assignment: CDR1 LGHDT and CDR2 YNNKEL (reference sequence). This CDR3 comprises 16 residues. This CDR3 reads CASSHPGRLANYGYTF.